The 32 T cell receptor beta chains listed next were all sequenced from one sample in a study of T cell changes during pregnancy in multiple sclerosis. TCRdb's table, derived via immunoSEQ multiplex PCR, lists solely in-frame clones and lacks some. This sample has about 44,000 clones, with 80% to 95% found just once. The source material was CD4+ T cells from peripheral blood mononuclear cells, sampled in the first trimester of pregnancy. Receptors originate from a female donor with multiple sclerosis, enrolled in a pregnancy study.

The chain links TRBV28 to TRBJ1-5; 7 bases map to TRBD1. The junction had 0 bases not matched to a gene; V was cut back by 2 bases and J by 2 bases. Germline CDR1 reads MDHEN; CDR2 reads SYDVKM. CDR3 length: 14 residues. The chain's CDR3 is CASSLTGGNQPQHF. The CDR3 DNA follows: TGTGCCAGCAGTTTAACAGGGGGCAATCAGCCCCAGCATTTT.

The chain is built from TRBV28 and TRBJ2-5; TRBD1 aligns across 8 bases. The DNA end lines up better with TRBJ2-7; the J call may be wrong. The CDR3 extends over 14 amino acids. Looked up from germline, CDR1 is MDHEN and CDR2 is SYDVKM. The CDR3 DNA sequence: TGTGCCAGCAGATCACTAGACAGGGGCAACGAGCAGTACTTC. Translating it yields CASRSLDRGNEQYF.

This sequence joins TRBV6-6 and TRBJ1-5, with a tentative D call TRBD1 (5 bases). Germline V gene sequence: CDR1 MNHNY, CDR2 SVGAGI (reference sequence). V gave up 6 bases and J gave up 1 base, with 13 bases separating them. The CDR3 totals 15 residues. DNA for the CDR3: TGTGCCAGCAGCTCCGGCGGGGGGAGCAATCAGCCCCAGCATTTT. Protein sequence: CASSSGGGSNQPQHF.

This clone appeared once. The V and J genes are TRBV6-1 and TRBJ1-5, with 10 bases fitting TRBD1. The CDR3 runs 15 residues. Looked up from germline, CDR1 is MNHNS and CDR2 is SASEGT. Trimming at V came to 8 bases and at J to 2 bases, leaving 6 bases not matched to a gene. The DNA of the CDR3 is TGTGCCAGCGGAACCGGGACAGGGGGCAATCAGCCCCAGCATTTT. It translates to CASGTGTGGNQPQHF.

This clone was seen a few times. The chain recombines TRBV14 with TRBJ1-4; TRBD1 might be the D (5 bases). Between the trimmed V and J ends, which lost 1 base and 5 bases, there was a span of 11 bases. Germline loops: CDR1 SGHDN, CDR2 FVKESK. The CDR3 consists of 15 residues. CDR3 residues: CASSQVRGANEKLFF. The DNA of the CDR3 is TGTGCCAGCAGCCAAGTAAGGGGTGCGAATGAAAAACTGTTTTTT.

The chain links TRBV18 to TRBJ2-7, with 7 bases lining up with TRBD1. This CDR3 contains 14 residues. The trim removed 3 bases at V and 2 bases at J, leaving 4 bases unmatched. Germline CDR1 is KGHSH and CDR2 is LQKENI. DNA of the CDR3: TGTGCCAGCTCACCCGGACAGGCGCCCTACGAGCAGTACTTC. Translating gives CASSPGQAPYEQYF.

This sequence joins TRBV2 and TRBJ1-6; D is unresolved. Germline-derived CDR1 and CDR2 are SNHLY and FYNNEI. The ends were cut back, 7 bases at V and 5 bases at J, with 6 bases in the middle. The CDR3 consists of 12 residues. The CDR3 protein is CASIRDNSPLHF. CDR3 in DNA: TGTGCCAGCATTCGGGATAATTCACCCCTCCACTTT. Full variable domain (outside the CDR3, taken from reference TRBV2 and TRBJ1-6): EPEVTQTPSHQVTQMGQEVILRCVPISNHLYFYWYRQILGQKVEFLVSFYNNEISEKSEIFDDQFSVERPDGSNFTLKIRSTKLEDSAMYFCASIRDNSPLHFGNGTRLTVT.

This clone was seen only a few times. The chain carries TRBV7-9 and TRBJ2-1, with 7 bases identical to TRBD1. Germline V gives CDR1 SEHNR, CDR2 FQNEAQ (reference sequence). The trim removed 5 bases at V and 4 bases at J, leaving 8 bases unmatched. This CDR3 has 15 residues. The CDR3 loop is CASSPPGQYYNEQFF. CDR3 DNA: TGTGCCAGCAGCCCACCGGGACAGTATTACAATGAGCAGTTCTTC.

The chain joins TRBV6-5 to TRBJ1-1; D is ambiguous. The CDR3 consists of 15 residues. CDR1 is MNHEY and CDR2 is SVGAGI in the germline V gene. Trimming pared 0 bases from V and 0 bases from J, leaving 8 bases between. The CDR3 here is CASSYSGQMNTEAFF. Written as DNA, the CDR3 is TGTGCCAGCAGTTACTCTGGCCAGATGAACACTGAAGCTTTCTTT.

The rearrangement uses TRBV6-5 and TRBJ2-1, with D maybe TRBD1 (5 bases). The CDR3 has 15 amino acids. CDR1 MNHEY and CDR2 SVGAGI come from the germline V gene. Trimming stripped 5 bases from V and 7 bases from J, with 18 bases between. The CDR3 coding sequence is TGTGCCAGCAGTCCCGACAGCTCCCTTGGGAATGAGCAGTTCTTC. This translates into CASSPDSSLGNEQFF.

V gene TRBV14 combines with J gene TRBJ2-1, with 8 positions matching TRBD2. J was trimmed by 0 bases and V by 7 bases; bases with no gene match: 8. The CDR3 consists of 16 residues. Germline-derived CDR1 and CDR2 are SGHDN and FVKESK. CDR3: CASTKLAESSYNEQFF. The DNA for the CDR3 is TGTGCCAGCACCAAACTAGCGGAGAGCTCCTACAATGAGCAGTTCTTC.

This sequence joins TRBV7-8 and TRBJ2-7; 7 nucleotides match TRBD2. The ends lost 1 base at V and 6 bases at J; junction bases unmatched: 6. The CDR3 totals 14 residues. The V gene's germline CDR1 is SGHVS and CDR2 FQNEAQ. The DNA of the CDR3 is TGTGCCAGCAGCTTAGGGACTAGATATTTCGAGCAGTACTTC. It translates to CASSLGTRYFEQYF. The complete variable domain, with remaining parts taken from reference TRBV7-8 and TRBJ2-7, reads GAGVSQSPRYKVAKRGQDVALRCDPISGHVSLFWYQQALGQGPEFLTYFQNEAQLDKSGLPSDRFFAERPEGSVSTLKIQRTQQEDSAVYLCASSLGTRYFEQYFGPGTRLTVT.

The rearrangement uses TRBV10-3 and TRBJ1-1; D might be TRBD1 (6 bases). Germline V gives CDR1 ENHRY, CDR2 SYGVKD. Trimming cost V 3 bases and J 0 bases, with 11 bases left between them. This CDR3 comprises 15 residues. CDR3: CAISDGPGVNTEAFF. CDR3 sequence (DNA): TGTGCCATCAGTGACGGACCAGGGGTGAACACTGAAGCTTTCTTT.

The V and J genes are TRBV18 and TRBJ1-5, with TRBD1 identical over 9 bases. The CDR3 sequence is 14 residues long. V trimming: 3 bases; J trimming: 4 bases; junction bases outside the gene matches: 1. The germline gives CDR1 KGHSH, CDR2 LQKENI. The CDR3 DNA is TGTGCCAGCTCACCTGGACAGGGGAATCAGCCCCAGCATTTT. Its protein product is CASSPGQGNQPQHF.

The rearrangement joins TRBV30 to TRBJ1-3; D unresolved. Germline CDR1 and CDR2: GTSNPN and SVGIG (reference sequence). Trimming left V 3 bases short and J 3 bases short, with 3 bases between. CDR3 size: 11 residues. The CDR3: CAWSSGNTIYF. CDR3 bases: TGTGCCTGGAGCAGTGGAAACACCATATATTTT.

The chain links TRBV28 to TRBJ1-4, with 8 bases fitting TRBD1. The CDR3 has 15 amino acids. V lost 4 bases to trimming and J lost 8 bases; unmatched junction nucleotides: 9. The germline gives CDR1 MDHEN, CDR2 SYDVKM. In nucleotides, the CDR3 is TGTGCCAGCAGTTCCTCCAGGGGGCGCTCGGAAAAACTGTTTTTT. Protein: CASSSSRGRSEKLFF.

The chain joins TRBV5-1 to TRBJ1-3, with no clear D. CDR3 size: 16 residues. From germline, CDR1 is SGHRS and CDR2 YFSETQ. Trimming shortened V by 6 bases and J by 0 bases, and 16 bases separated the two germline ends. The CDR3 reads CASTEVELSSGNTIYF. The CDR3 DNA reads TGCGCCAGCACCGAAGTAGAGCTGAGCTCTGGAAACACCATATATTTT.

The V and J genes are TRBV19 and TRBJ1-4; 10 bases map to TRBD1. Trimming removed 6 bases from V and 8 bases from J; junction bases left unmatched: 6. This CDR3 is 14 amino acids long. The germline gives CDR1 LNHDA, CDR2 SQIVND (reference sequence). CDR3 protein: CASREDRGGEKLFF. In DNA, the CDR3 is TGTGCCAGTAGAGAGGACAGGGGGGGCGAAAAACTGTTTTTT.

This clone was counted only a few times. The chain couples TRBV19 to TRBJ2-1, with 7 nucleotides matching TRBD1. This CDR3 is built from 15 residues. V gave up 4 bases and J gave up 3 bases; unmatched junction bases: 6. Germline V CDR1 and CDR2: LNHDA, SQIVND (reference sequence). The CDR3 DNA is TGTGCCAGTAGTAACCCGGGACAGCTCTACAATGAGCAGTTCTTC. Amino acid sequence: CASSNPGQLYNEQFF.

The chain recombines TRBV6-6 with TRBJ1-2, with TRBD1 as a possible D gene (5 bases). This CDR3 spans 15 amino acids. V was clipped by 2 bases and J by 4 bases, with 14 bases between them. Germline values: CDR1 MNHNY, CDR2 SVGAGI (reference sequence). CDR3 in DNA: TGTGCCAGCAGTTACCCCAGTTCAGGGCTCTATGGCTACACCTTC. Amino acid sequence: CASSYPSSGLYGYTF.

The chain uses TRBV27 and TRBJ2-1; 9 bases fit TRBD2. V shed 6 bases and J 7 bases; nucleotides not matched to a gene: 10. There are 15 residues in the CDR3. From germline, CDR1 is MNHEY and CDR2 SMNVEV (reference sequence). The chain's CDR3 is CASRMAGGPRNEQFF. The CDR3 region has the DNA TGTGCCAGCAGGATGGCGGGAGGGCCGAGGAATGAGCAGTTCTTC.

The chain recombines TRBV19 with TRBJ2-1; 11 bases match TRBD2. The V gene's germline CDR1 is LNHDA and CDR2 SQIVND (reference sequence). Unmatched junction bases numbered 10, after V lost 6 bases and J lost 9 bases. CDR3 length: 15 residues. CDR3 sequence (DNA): TGTGCCAGTAGGATTGCTAGCGGGAGGTACGGTGAGCAGTTCTTC. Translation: CASRIASGRYGEQFF. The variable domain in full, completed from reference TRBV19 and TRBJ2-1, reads DGGITQSPKYLFRKEGQNVTLSCEQNLNHDAMYWYRQDPGQGLRLIYYSQIVNDFQKGDIAEGYSVSREKKESFPLTVTSAQKNPTAFYLCASRIASGRYGEQFFGPGTRLTVL.

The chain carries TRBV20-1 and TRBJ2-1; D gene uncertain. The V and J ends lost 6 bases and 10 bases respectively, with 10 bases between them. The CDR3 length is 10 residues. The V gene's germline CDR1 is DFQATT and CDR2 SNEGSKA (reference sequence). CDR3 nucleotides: TGCAGTGCCAGGATCCGGGAGCAGTTCTTC. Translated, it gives CSARIREQFF.

CDR3 sequence: CATGLADEQFF. Written as DNA, the CDR3 is TGTGCCACCGGACTAGCAGACGAGCAGTTCTTC. The V gene is TRBV6-6, the J gene TRBJ2-1; 8 nucleotides align to TRBD2. This CDR3 has 11 amino acids. CDR1 is MNHNY and CDR2 is SVGAGI in the germline V gene (reference sequence). Trimming took 10 bases from V and 10 from J; bases not matched to a gene: 6.

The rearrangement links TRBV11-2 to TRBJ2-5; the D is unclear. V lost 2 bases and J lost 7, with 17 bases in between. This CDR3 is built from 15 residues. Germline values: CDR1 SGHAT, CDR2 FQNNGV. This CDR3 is CASSLPRTTFATQYF. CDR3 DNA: TGTGCCAGCAGCTTACCCCGTACAACGTTTGCGACCCAGTACTTC.

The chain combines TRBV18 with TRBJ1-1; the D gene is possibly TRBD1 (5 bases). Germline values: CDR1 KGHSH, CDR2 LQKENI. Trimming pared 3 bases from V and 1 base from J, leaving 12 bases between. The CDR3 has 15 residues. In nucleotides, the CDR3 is TGTGCCAGCTCACCCCCTCGGGGGTGGAACACTGAAGCTTTCTTT. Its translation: CASSPPRGWNTEAFF.

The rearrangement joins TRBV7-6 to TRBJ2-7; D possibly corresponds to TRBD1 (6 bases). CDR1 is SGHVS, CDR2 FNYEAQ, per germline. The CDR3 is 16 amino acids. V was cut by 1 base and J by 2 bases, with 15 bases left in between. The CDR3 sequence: CASSLVVGGEAYEQYF. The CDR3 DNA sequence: TGTGCCAGCAGCTTAGTGGTAGGGGGTGAGGCCTACGAGCAGTACTTC.

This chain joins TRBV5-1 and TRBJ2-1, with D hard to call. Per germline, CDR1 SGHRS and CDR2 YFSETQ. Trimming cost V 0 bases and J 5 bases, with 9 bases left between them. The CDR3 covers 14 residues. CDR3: CASSLVGGHNEQFF. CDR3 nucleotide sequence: TGCGCCAGCAGCTTGGTTGGCGGTCACAATGAGCAGTTCTTC. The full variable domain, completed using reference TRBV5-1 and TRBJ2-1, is KAGVTQTPRYLIKTRGQQVTLSCSPISGHRSVSWYQQTPGQGLQFLFEYFSETQRNKGNFPGRFSGRQFSNSRSEMNVSTLELGDSALYLCASSLVGGHNEQFFGPGTRLTVL.

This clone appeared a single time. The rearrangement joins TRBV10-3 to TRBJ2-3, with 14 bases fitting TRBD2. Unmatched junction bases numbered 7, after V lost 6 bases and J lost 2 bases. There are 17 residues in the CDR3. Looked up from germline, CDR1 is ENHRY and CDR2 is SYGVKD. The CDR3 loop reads CAIRPPGLAGDTDTQYF. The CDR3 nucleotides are TGTGCCATCAGACCCCCGGGACTAGCGGGGGACACAGATACGCAGTATTTT.

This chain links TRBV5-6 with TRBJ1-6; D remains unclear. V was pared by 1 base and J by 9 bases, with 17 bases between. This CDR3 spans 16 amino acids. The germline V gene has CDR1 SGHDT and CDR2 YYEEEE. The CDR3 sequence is CASSLLGSGMGSPLHF. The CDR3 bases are TGTGCCAGCAGCTTGTTGGGGTCGGGAATGGGTTCACCCCTCCACTTT.

CDR3 residues: CASSPDRALSGNTIYF. DNA for the CDR3: TGCGCCAGCAGCCCGGACAGGGCCCTCTCTGGAAACACCATATATTTT. V usage is TRBV5-1 and J usage is TRBJ1-3; 8 nucleotides agree with TRBD1. The V and J ends lost 4 bases and 0 bases, in that order; junction bases with no gene match: 6. The CDR3 totals 16 residues. From germline, CDR1 is SGHRS and CDR2 YFSETQ.

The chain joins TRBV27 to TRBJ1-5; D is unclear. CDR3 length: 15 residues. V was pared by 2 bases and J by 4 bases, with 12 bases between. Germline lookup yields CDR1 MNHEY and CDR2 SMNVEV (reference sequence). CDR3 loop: CASSLEGGPNQPQHF. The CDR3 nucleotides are TGTGCCAGCAGTTTAGAGGGTGGACCTAATCAGCCCCAGCATTTT.